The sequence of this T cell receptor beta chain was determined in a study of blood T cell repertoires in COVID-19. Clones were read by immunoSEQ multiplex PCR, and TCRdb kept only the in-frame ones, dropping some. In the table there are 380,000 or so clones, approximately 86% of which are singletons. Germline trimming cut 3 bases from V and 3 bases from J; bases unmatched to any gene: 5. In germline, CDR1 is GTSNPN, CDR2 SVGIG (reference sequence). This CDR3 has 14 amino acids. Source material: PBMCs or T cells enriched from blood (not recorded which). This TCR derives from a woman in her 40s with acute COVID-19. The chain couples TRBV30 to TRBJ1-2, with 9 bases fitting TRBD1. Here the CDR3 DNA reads TGTGCCTGGAGGTCTCGGGACAGGGACTATGGCTACACCTTC. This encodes CAWRSRDRDYGYTF. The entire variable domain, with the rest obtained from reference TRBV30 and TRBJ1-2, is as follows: SQTIHQWPATLVQPVGSPLSLECTVEGTSNPNLYWYRQAAGRGLQLLFYSVGIGQISSEVPQNLSASRPQDRQFILSSKKLLLSDSGFYLCAWRSRDRDYGYTFGSGTRLTVV.